The rows below give T cell receptor beta chains drawn from one sample of a study of CD8+CD57+ T cells in acquired aplastic anemia. TCRdb recomputed calls from the reads with MiXCR, one row per CDR3 protein. Of 150,000 to 200,000 distinct CDR3 sequences listed, about half are singletons. The sequenced sample consisted of sorted CD4+, CD8+, or CD8+CD57+ T cells (not recorded which) from PBMCs. All receptors come from a human donor in good health. The conserved cysteine and the conserved F or W are not part of the CDR3 here. D genes are given only for firm matches.

>TRBV5-1|13|-
ASSLQGYPYDEQF
>TRBV29-1|11|-
SQGSERGYGYT
>TRBV2|11|-
ASSNRDLRKLF
>TRBV7-2|12|-
ASSLAGASETQY
>TRBV2|13|-
ASTETRLTNQPQH
>TRBV10-3|13|TRBD1
ASNRDRTNTGELF
>TRBV20-1|10|-
SAASVGFGYT
>TRBV12-1|17|-
ASSFGYGLAGGPSDEQF
>TRBV7-8|11|TRBD1
ASRNRGQETQY
>TRBV7-9|10|-
ASSLGTRTLH
>TRBV3-1|13|TRBD1
ASSPPGTGGGGYT
>TRBV28|12|-
ASSLDPRGSGYT
>TRBV20-1|14|TRBD2
SASLRTSGSTDTQY
>TRBV6-1|9|-
ATRTVTEAF
>TRBV20-1|11|-
SAPSVGYNEQF
>TRBV6-5|11|-
ASSRDGRYEQY
>TRBV7-2|12|-
ASSSPRVGTEAF
>TRBV20-1|12|TRBD2
SASRASGYNEQF
>TRBV5-5|12|-
ASSSFYSGNTIY
>TRBV5-1|12|TRBD2
ASSTSGNTGELF
>TRBV6-1|12|-
ASSRLGVGYEQY
>TRBV5-1|13|TRBD2
ASSLRLAGGDEQY
>TRBV5-4|13|-
ASSLVSGVADTQY
>TRBV29-1|10|TRBD1
SAGDRAYGYT
>TRBV7-2|10|-
ASSLIAETQY
>TRBV7-2|12|-
ASSLRGQRGEQY
>TRBV9|12|-
ASSVAQGSYEQY
>TRBV4-1|13|TRBD1
ASSQASGGRETQY